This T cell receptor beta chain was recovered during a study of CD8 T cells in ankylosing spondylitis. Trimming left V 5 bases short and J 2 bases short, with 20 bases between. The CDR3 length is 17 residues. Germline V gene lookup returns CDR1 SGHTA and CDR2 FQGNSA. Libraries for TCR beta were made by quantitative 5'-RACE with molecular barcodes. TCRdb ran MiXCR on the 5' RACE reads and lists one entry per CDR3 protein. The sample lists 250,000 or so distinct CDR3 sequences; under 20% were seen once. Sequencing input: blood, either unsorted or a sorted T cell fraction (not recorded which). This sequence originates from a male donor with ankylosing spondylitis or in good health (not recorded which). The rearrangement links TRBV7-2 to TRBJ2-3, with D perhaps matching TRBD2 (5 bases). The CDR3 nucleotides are TGTGCCAGCAGCCCCCTAGCACAGAAGGGATACACAGATACGCAGTATTTT. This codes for CASSPLAQKGYTDTQYF. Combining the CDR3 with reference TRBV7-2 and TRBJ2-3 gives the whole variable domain GAGVSQSPSNKVTEKGKDVELRCDPISGHTALYWYRQSLGQGLEFLIYFQGNSAPDKSGLPSDRFSAERTGGSVSTLTIQRTQQEDSAVYLCASSPLAQKGYTDTQYFGPGTRLTVL.